This TCR beta chain comes out of a study of blood T cell repertoires in COVID-19. Germline V lookup: CDR1 DFQATT, CDR2 SNEGSKA (reference sequence). V lost 6 bases and J lost 8, with 7 bases in between. There are 10 residues in the CDR3. The authors' processing: Reference gene primer amplification gave estimated nucleated cell counts. The assay was immunoSEQ multiplex PCR, and TCRdb's table has in-frame clones only and misses some. That table supplies the V and J calls and clone size; D and trimming were determined from the DNA. The data show some 190,000 clones, less than 85% seen once. Specimen: peripheral blood. The origin of this receptor is a woman aged 80 or over with COVID-19, enrolled during active disease. The chain joins TRBV20-1 to TRBJ1-4; D unresolved. This chain's CDR3 is CSAEREKLFF. The CDR3 coding sequence is TGCAGTGCCGAGAGGGAAAAACTGTTTTTT.